This T cell receptor beta chain appears in the sequencing data of a study of T cells in Graves' hyperthyroidism and ophthalmopathy (dated by TCRdb to about 2019). Regarding the study in general: Peripheral blood was collected at initial diagnosis, before any treatment. To identify TCR V-J signatures that set the groups apart, the researchers used a discovery cohort of about a hundred patients, made up of 40 to 45 with Graves' ophthalmopathy and 55 to 65 with stable Graves' hyperthyroidism. Whether ophthalmopathy could be predicted prospectively was tested in an independent validation cohort made up of 18 hyperthyroidism patients plus 17 patients who later progressed to ophthalmopathy. The 100 or so discovery patients were randomly divided into training and test sets at a 7:3 ratio. Thyroid tissue and blood T-cell repertoires from about six Graves' hyperthyroidism patients were also compared in the study. After blood sampling, hyperthyroidism patients were treated with methimazole at a starting dose of 30 mg daily, and ophthalmopathy patients were treated with high-dose intravenous methylprednisolone. The paper describes TCR Vbeta CDR3 sequencing of roughly 130 peripheral blood samples, made up of 43 ophthalmopathy patients, roughly 72 hyperthyroidism patients and 17 progressor patients. Points the paper makes about the study in general: Most expanded thyroid clonotypes (frequency above 0.001) were also found in blood, which suggests that blood repertoires may mirror thyroid immune responses. During validation, the model predicted progression to ophthalmopathy a median of approximately 6 months ahead of onset, with roughly 65% sensitivity and 72.22% specificity. In cross-validation, a model built on a 13 V-J signature told ophthalmopathy apart from stable hyperthyroidism with less than 90% sensitivity and approximately 81% specificity, and in testing the same model reached 80%/75%. Sample size was not statistically predetermined, and blinding of investigators to group allocation was not performed.

This clonotype was seen repeatedly, ten times or more. Its antigen is still unknown. Per-nucleotide qualities are absent, and no much larger clonotype sits a single base away. Amplification of TCR beta CDR3 regions was carried out from RNA transcripts. The TCR CDR3 was subjected to a first round of RT-PCR using the HTBI primer set and the Qiagen OneStep RT-PCR kit. Libraries were constructed in a second round of multiplex PCR, after which size selection and purification were performed. Paired-end sequencing of the libraries was performed with 100 bp reads on an Illumina HiSeq2000. Under the source paper's analysis protocol: Raw data were processed with SOAPnuke, discarding reads with adapters, uncalled bases, mean Phred below 15, or no exact constant-primer or identifier match. High-quality paired reads were merged with COPE v1.2.5, and unique nucleotide sequences were defined as clonotypes. MiTCR v1.1 was used to align clonotypes to the IMGT TRBV, TRBD and TRBJ reference segments. Analysis was restricted to V-J combinations with a frequency above 0.0001, which covered 99.2% of repertoires. The TCS score was defined as the ratio of F50 (clonal expansion) to E x V (chaos), calculated using BLOSUM62-based TCRdist between CDR3 peptides within each V-J. Welch's t-statistics and random forest reduced around 520 V-J features to 13, which were used in a naive Bayes classifier (R e1071). TCRdb trimmed public reads at Q25 via fastp, called clones via MiXCR and kept in-frame beta chains. Entries that share a CDR3 protein sequence are merged under the most common genes and DNA. These V and J calls are TCRdb output, not the study's own analysis. The sample records 550,000 to 800,000 distinct CDR3 sequences, roughly 17% of which are singletons. In total, the top ten clones hold around 15% of the sample.

According to the germline V gene, CDR1 reads MNHNS and CDR2 reads SASEGT. Taken from cysteine to phenylalanine, the CDR3 has 16 residues. This entry keeps only the CDR3 DNA: 48 bases, framed from base 1. After removal of 6 bases from V and 2 bases from J, the junction retains 4 bases not matched to a gene. Stable Graves' hyperthyroidism was defined as the absence of progression to ophthalmopathy over 18 months of follow-up. The hyperthyroidism patients were between 18 and 65 years old and newly diagnosed, with a disease duration of less than 2 months. The study excluded patients with uncontrolled infections, other autoimmune diseases, pregnancy or lactation. Diagnoses were established on the basis of clinical symptoms, serum thyroxine and TRAb, thyroid ultrasound, and orbital computed tomography. PBMCs were isolated from 10 ml of fresh peripheral blood by Ficoll-Paque density gradient centrifugation. Total RNA was extracted with Trizol reagent, and quality was checked on an Agilent 2100 Bioanalyzer.

The sample was blood. This sequence originates from a man between 45 and 60 years old with Graves' hyperthyroidism. The rearrangement joined TRBV6-1 to TRBJ2-7, and 16 junctional nucleotides match TRBD2. The encoded CDR3 is CASRTGTSGRAYEQYF. The DNA sequence is as follows: TGTGCCAGCAGAACGGGGACTAGCGGGAGGGCCTACGAGCAGTACTTC.